This T cell receptor (beta chain) was documented in a study of T cells expressing NK-cell markers. Study findings and constraints: Certain NKG2C+ T cell clones were expanded, and their HCMV specificity remained unclear.

TCRdb re-called the 5' RACE reads, yielding one record per CDR3 amino acid sequence without DNA. Its table lists approximately 420,000 distinct CDR3 sequences. About this clonotype itself: Its antigen is undetermined.

This CDR3 is 15 amino acids long. Germline lookup yields CDR1 DFQATT and CDR2 SNEGSKA (reference sequence). Sequences were obtained from blood T cells: a sorted CD56 or NKG2C T cell subset, CD4+ or CD8+ T cells, or bulk PBMC T cells (not recorded which). The chain links TRBV20-1 to TRBJ2-1; TCRdb calls TRBD2, which cannot be checked without DNA. This TCR was recovered from a woman between 50 and 59 years old in good health. The CDR3 loop is CSASSWTSWGNEQFF.